Listed below are T cell receptor beta chains from one sample, sequenced in a study of cytotoxic CD8 clonotypes in ibrutinib-treated CLL. Using immunoSEQ multiplex PCR, the repertoire was profiled, and TCRdb retains in-frame clones only, with some absent. The sample has just over 45,000 clones, less than 70% seen once. The input for sequencing was PBMCs, taken after 12 months of ibrutinib treatment. The receptor set was obtained from a human donor with chronic lymphocytic leukemia. CDR3s include the opening cysteine and the closing phenylalanine or tryptophan. A D gene is named only where the DNA matches it firmly. Size is omitted from some rows. Given values are once, few, many or a class for expanded clones.

TRBV6-1	.	TRBD2	17	TRBJ2-3	TGTGCCAGCAGTGAATCGTCTAGCGGGGCTTTCACAGATACGCAGTATTTT	CASSESSSGAFTDTQYF
TRBV5-5	.	.	14	TRBJ2-7	TGTGCCAGCAGCTCGATTTACACCGCGGGGGCGCAGTACTTC	CASSSIYTAGAQYF
TRBV4-1	.	TRBD1	16	TRBJ1-1	TGCGCCAGCAGCCAAGTGAGGGGGCAAGCGAACACTGAAGCTTTCTTT	CASSQVRGQANTEAFF
TRBV10-2	.	.	12	TRBJ1-3	TGCGCCAGCGTCTCCCCTCTATCGACCATATATTTT	CASVSPLSTIYF
TRBV27	.	TRBD1	14	TRBJ2-7	TGTGCCAGCAGTTCCAGGGGGCGCGCCTACGAGCAGTACTTC	CASSSRGRAYEQYF
TRBV5-1	.	.	13	TRBJ2-7	TGCGCCAGCAGCCCGCACTGGGACTACGAGCAGTACTTC	CASSPHWDYEQYF
TRBV18	few	.	15	TRBJ1-5	TGTGCCAGCTCCCCTTCAGTAAGGGGAAATCAGCCCCAGCATTTT	CASSPSVRGNQPQHF
TRBV30	.	.	16	TRBJ1-2	TGTGCCTGGAGTGTACCTTCGGAGGGTTTTAACTATGGCTACACCTTC	CAWSVPSEGFNYGYTF
TRBV7-9	few	.	15	TRBJ1-3	TGTGCCAGCAGCTTAGCCAGGTCCTCTGGAAACACCATATATTTT	CASSLARSSGNTIYF
TRBV28	.	TRBD2	14	TRBJ2-5	TGTGCCAGCAGTTTACTAGCGGGGCAAGAGACCCAGTACTTC	CASSLLAGQETQYF
TRBV28	.	.	10	TRBJ2-3	TGTGCCAGCAGGGAAGATACGCAGTATTTT	CASREDTQYF
TRBV11-1	.	TRBD1	12	TRBJ2-5	TGTGCCACCCTGGACAGGGGAGAGACCCAGTACTTC	CATLDRGETQYF
TRBV27	.	.	13	TRBJ2-1	TGTGCCAGCAGTTTATCACAGAGTAATGAGCAGTTCTTC	CASSLSQSNEQFF
TRBV6-6	.	.	11	TRBJ1-4	TGTGCCAGCAGTTGGGATGAAAAACTGTTTTTT	CASSWDEKLFF
TRBV19	few	TRBD2	17	TRBJ2-3	TGTGCCAGTAGTATTGGCCCTCTAGCGGGGGGTCCCGATACGCAGTATTTT	CASSIGPLAGGPDTQYF
TRBV5-1	.	TRBD1	16	TRBJ1-6	TGCGCCAGCAGCTCAGTCCCGGACAGGGTTGGCTCACCCCTCCACTTT	CASSSVPDRVGSPLHF
TRBV10-2	.	TRBD2	15	TRBJ2-5	TGCGCCAGCAGTCCTGAGGTTGGGGGGGTAGAGACCCAGTACTTC	CASSPEVGGVETQYF
TRBV6-1	.	.	14	TRBJ2-7	TGTGCCACCACCCCTGGGGCGGCCGCCTACGAGCAGTACTTC	CATTPGAAAYEQYF
TRBV10-3	.	.	11	TRBJ1-4	TGTGCCATCAGTGTCGGTGAAAAACTGTTTTTT	CAISVGEKLFF
TRBV10-3	.	.	14	TRBJ1-2	TGTGCCATCAGTGACGTTTTAGTGAGTTATGGCTACACCTTC	CAISDVLVSYGYTF
TRBV7-9	few	TRBD1	14	TRBJ2-1	TGTGCCAGCAGCTCTTGGACAGGGATCAATGAGCAGTTCTTC	CASSSWTGINEQFF
TRBV9	.	.	15	TRBJ1-2	TGTGCCAGCAGCGTAGGAAGGGGGGGAAACTATGGCTACACCTTC	CASSVGRGGNYGYTF
TRBV5-1	.	TRBD2	15	TRBJ2-7	TGCGCCAGCAGCTTGGGTACTAGCGGGGGTACCGAGCAGTACTTC	CASSLGTSGGTEQYF
TRBV9	.	TRBD1	17	TRBJ1-6	TGTGCCAGCAGCCTCCTTAGGGCGGGGACAGAGAATTCACCCCTCCACTTT	CASSLLRAGTENSPLHF
TRBV7-2	.	.	14	TRBJ1-3	TGTGCCAGCAGCTCTCAGGGGTGGGGAAACACCATATATTTT	CASSSQGWGNTIYF
TRBV29-1	.	TRBD1	16	TRBJ2-4	TGCAGCGTTGTTCAACCGGGACAGGGGGCTTATAACATTCAGTACTTC	CSVVQPGQGAYNIQYF
TRBV6-4	.	.	15	TRBJ2-3	TGTGCCAGCAGCCTGGAGCAGGGTAGCACAGATACGCAGTATTTT	CASSLEQGSTDTQYF
TRBV19	.	.	14	TRBJ2-3	TGTGCCAGTAGTATACCAGCCCGCCCGGATACGCAGTATTTT	CASSIPARPDTQYF
TRBV18	once	TRBD1	18	TRBJ1-4	TGTGCCAGCTCACCAACTCCCGGGACAGTCTCCCTTAATGAAAAACTGTTTTTT	CASSPTPGTVSLNEKLFF
TRBV9	.	TRBD2	16	TRBJ2-7	TGTGCCAGCAGCGTAGCTACGGGGGGGTCACCCTACGAGCAGTACTTC	CASSVATGGSPYEQYF
TRBV30	.	.	16	TRBJ2-2	TGTGCCTGGAGGACCCGTCCGGGGAAGAACACCGGGGAGCTGTTTTTT	CAWRTRPGKNTGELFF
TRBV6-1	.	.	12	TRBJ2-1	TGTGCCAGCAGCCTCCGATACAATGAGCAGTTCTTC	CASSLRYNEQFF
TRBV6-1	.	.	13	TRBJ2-7	TGTGCCAGCAGAACAGGGCTCGTCCACGAGCAGTACTTC	CASRTGLVHEQYF
TRBV10-2	.	TRBD2	18	TRBJ2-7	TGCGCCAGCAGTGAGCCGGGGTCAGGGACTAGCATCGGCTACGAGCAGTACTTC	CASSEPGSGTSIGYEQYF
TRBV2	.	TRBD1	15	TRBJ2-7	TGTGCCAGCAGTTCAGACAGGGGCAGTCCCTACGAGCAGTACTTC	CASSSDRGSPYEQYF
TRBV5-1	.	.	14	TRBJ1-4	TGCGCCAGCAGCCCGGGAAGGGGGAGTGAAAAACTGTTTTTT	CASSPGRGSEKLFF
TRBV5-4	.	TRBD1	14	TRBJ1-4	TGTGCCAGCAGGTCGGACAGGGGGAGTGAAAAACTGTTTTTT	CASRSDRGSEKLFF
TRBV29-1	.	.	12	TRBJ1-5	TGCAGCGCAGGAGAGGGCAATCAGCCCCAGCATTTT	CSAGEGNQPQHF
TRBV18	.	.	14	TRBJ2-5	TGTGCCAGCTCACCGACGGGGGATTCAAGGGCCCAGTACTTC	CASSPTGDSRAQYF
TRBV5-1	few	TRBD2	15	TRBJ2-5	TGCGCCAGCAGCTTGCTAGCGGGGGCTCTAGAGACCCAGTACTTC	CASSLLAGALETQYF
TRBV10-3	.	TRBD1	14	TRBJ1-5	TGTGCCATCAGTGCAGACAGGGGCAATCAGCCCCAGCATTTT	CAISADRGNQPQHF
TRBV27	.	TRBD1	16	TRBJ2-7	TGTGCCAGCAGTAAAACCGGGACAGGGGGCTTCTACGAGCAGTACTTC	CASSKTGTGGFYEQYF
TRBV11-2	.	.	18	TRBJ1-1	TGTGCCAGCAGCTTACCGCAGGTATCGTATGAGAGGCACACTGAAGCTTTCTTT	CASSLPQVSYERHTEAFF
TRBV6-5	.	.	15	TRBJ2-7	TGTGCCAGCAGAAGGCGGACAGAGAGCTCCTACGAGCAGTACTTC	CASRRRTESSYEQYF
TRBV7-8	.	.	17	TRBJ2-6	TGTGCCAGCAAACTTAAAGGACAGAGCTCTGGGGCCAACGTCCTGACTTTC	CASKLKGQSSGANVLTF
TRBV10-3	few	.	15	TRBJ2-3	TGTGCCATCAGTGAAGGACAGACGAACACAGATACGCAGTATTTT	CAISEGQTNTDTQYF
TRBV11-2	.	.	13	TRBJ2-5	TGTGCCAGCAGCTTAGTCGACCAAGAGACCCAGTACTTC	CASSLVDQETQYF
TRBV11-2	.	.	14	TRBJ2-7	TGTGCCAGCAGCTTTGCCGGGATCACCTACGAGCAGTACTTC	CASSFAGITYEQYF
TRBV5-6	few	.	14	TRBJ2-7	TGTGCCAGCAGCTTGGCTAACAGGAGATACGAGCAGTACTTC	CASSLANRRYEQYF
TRBV20-1	.	TRBD1	11	TRBJ2-7	TGCAGTGCTCGAGGACAGGCCGAGCAGTACTTC	CSARGQAEQYF
TRBV7-8	few	.	14	TRBJ1-5	TGTGCCAGCAGCGCAGCGTATAGCAATCAGCCCCAGCATTTT	CASSAAYSNQPQHF
TRBV7-9	.	.	14	TRBJ1-5	TGTGCCAGCCACCCTCTGGGGGGCAATCAGCCCCAGCATTTT	CASHPLGGNQPQHF
TRBV11-1	.	.	13	TRBJ2-7	TGTGCCAGCAGCTCCACGGAGACGCCCGAGCAGTACTTC	CASSSTETPEQYF
TRBV4-1	.	TRBD1	16	TRBJ1-4	TGCGCCAGCAGCCAAGGGAGGGGACAGGGAGGTGAAAAACTGTTTTTT	CASSQGRGQGGEKLFF
TRBV5-1	.	.	15	TRBJ2-1	TGCGCCAGCAGCTTGAAAGGGGACCTCTACAATGAGCAGTTCTTC	CASSLKGDLYNEQFF
TRBV7-6	.	.	12	TRBJ2-1	TGTGCCAGCAGCTTGGCGGCCCATGAGCAGTTCTTC	CASSLAAHEQFF
TRBV7-9	.	.	14	TRBJ2-7	TGTGCCAGCAGCATCGATCGGCAGTACTACGAGCAGTACTTC	CASSIDRQYYEQYF
TRBV5-3	.	TRBD1	16	TRBJ2-7	TGTGCCCCGTGGGTGCTTGATTGGGACAGGGGCTTCGAGCAGTACTTC	CAPWVLDWDRGFEQYF
TRBV15	.	.	15	TRBJ1-4	TGTGCCACCAGCAGAGATTTGGGGGCTAATGAAAAACTGTTTTTT	CATSRDLGANEKLFF